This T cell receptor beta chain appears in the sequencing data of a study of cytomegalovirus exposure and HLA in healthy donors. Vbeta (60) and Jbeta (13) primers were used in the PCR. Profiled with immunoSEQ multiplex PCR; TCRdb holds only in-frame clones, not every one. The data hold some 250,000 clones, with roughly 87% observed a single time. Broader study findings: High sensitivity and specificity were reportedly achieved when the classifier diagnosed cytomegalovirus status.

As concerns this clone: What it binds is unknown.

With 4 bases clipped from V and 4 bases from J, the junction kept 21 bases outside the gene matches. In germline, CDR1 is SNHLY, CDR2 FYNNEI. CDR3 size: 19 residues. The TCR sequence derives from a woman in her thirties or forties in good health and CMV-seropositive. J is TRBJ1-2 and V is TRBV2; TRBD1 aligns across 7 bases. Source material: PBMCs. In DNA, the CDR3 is TGTGCCAGCAGTGGTATGGGGCCAACTACAGGGGCCGACGGCTATGGCTACACCTTC. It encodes CASSGMGPTTGADGYGYTF.